This T cell receptor beta chain emerged from a study of human T cells and chemical hapten exposure. Whole-study context: Alopecia areata, totalis or universalis affected patients, mainly female.

Germline V CDR1 and CDR2: MNHNY, SVGAGI (reference sequence). Trimming took off 5 bases at V and 3 bases at J, with 8 bases between the two ends. The CDR3 consists of 12 residues. Time point specified: patch test 1, 2 weeks after DPC sensitization. Noted treatment: therapeutic diphenylcyclopropenone sensitization with weekly scalp DPC. Prior to application of each patch test, blood was drawn. This clonotype was picked up many times. TCRdb fed the RACE reads into MiXCR, producing one record per CDR3 protein. The sample contains about 49,000 distinct CDR3 sequences, 9% to 9.5% of which appear only once. Sample: whole blood, taken in connection with sensitization to the hapten diphenylcyclopropenone (DPC). The gene calls are TRBV6-6 and TRBJ2-7, with a tentative D call TRBD2 (5 bases). The TCR originated in a woman between 50 and 59 years old with alopecia areata. Some clones in this sample may be carry-over from other donors' samples. The CDR3 region is CASSREGYEQYF. In DNA form, the CDR3 reads TGTGCCAGCAGTCGAGAGGGCTACGAGCAGTACTTC.